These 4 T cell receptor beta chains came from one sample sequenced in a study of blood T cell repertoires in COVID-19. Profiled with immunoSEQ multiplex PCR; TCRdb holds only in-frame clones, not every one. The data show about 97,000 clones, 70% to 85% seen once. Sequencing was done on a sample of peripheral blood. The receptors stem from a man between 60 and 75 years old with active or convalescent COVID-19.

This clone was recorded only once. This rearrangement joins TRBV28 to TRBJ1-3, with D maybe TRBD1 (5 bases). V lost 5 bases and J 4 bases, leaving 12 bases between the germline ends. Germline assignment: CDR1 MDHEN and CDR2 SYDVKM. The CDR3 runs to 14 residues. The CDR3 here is CASSLRVQGNTIYF. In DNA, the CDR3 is TGTGCCAGCAGTCTCAGGGTACAAGGAAACACCATATATTTT.

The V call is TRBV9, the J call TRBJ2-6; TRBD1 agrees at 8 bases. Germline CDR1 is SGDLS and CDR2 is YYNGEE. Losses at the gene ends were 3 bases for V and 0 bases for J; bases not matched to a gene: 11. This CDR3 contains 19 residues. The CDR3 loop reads CASSGGPGQGTSGANVLTF. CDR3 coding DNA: TGTGCCAGCAGCGGAGGTCCCGGACAGGGTACCTCTGGGGCCAACGTCCTGACTTTC.

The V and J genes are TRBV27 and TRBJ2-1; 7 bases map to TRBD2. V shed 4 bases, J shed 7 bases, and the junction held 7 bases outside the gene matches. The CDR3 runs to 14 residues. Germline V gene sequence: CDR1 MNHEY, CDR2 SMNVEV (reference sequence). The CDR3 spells CASSSALAWNEQFF. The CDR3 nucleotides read TGTGCCAGCAGTTCCGCACTAGCGTGGAATGAGCAGTTCTTC.

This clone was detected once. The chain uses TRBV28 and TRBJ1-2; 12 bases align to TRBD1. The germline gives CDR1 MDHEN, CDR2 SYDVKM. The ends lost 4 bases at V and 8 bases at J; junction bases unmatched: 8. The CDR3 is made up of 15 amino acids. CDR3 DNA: TGTGCCAGCAGTTCACGGGACAGGGGGCGCGGAGGCTACACCTTC. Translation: CASSSRDRGRGGYTF.